Sequencing of this T cell receptor (beta chain) was carried out in a study of T cell responses to AZD1222 COVID-19 vaccine. General study findings and limits: Baseline seropositivity occurred in only 5 to 7 AZD1222 recipients.

Assay: immunoSEQ multiplex PCR; the TCRdb copy retains only in-frame clones and omits some. The sample shows about 270,000 clones, approximately 94% of them seen only once. This CDR3 contains 12 residues. Trimming left V 2 bases short and J 10 bases short, with 9 bases between. Germline CDR1 and CDR2: MNHEY and SVGEGT. Concerning this clone itself: Its target is unknown.

Sequences were derived from peripheral blood, sampled 28 days after the second AZD1222 dose. The TCR comes from an adult who received the AZD1222 COVID-19 vaccine. The chain employs TRBV6-2 or TRBV6-3 and TRBJ2-1; D uncertain. The CDR3 protein is CASSYPLKEQFF. The CDR3, as DNA: TGTGCCAGCAGTTACCCCCTCAAAGAGCAGTTCTTC.